This is a list of T cell receptor beta chains from one sample in a study of blood T cell repertoires in COVID-19. Generated by immunoSEQ multiplex PCR, the TCRdb table keeps only in-frame clones and is missing some. The sample includes about 670,000 clones, 90% seen only once; the top ten take 0.2% to 0.3%. Sequencing was performed on peripheral blood. The origin of the receptors is a woman aged 18 to 35 with acute or convalescent COVID-19. Both conserved end residues are part of each CDR3. A D gene is named only where the DNA matches it firmly. Size is stated for part of the rows, as once, few or many counts, or as a class when the clone is expanded.

few,TRBV12-3/TRBV12-4,13,NA,TRBJ1-2,TGTGCCAGCAGAATCGGGGAGGTGAATGGCTACACCTTC,CASRIGEVNGYTF
NA,TRBV11-2,13,NA,TRBJ1-2,TGTGCCAGCAGCACCCAAAACATTTATGGCTACACCTTC,CASSTQNIYGYTF
NA,TRBV24-1,12,NA,TRBJ1-5,TGTGCCACCAGTGATTTCACAGGGTACCAGCATTTT,CATSDFTGYQHF
few,TRBV6-4,13,NA,TRBJ2-3,TGTGCCAGCAGTGACGGGGGCGCAGATACGCAGTATTTT,CASSDGGADTQYF
NA,TRBV18,12,NA,TRBJ1-1,TGTGCCAGCTCACAAACAAACACTGAAGCTTTCTTT,CASSQTNTEAFF
NA,TRBV13,14,NA,TRBJ2-7,TGTGCCAGCAGCTCCCAGGGAGGATCCTACGAGCAGTACTTC,CASSSQGGSYEQYF
NA,TRBV14,14,NA,TRBJ2-3,TGTGCCAGCAGCCTCCGAGGACACACAGATACGCAGTATTTT,CASSLRGHTDTQYF
NA,TRBV5-1,13,NA,TRBJ1-2,TGCGCCAGCAGCCATGTAGGGGGGGATGGCTACACCTTC,CASSHVGGDGYTF
NA,TRBV5-6,15,NA,TRBJ2-1,TGTGCCAGCAGCTATACGGGGGGCCATTACAATGAGCAGTTCTTC,CASSYTGGHYNEQFF
NA,TRBV29-1,15,TRBD2,TRBJ2-3,TGCAGCGCGATTCTAGCGGGGGGGCCCACAGATACGCAGTATTTT,CSAILAGGPTDTQYF
NA,TRBV20-1,14,TRBD2,TRBJ2-5,TGCAGTGCTAGTGTCCTAGCGGGGGGGGAGACCCAGTACTTC,CSASVLAGGETQYF
NA,TRBV5-1,17,NA,TRBJ1-3,TGCGCCAGCAGCTTGCGAGGGTCAGGCCTCACTGGAAACACCATATATTTT,CASSLRGSGLTGNTIYF
NA,TRBV24-1,20,TRBD2,TRBJ2-1,TGTGCCACCAGCCCACCGGGACTAGCGGGGGGCGAAGCTATTTACAATGAGCAGTTCTTC,CATSPPGLAGGEAIYNEQFF
NA,TRBV6-5,15,TRBD1,TRBJ1-5,TGTGCCAGCAGTTACATCGACAGGGGCAATCAGCCCCAGCATTTT,CASSYIDRGNQPQHF
NA,TRBV19,12,TRBD1,TRBJ1-1,TGTGCCAGTAGGTACCAGGGGGGTGAAGCTTTCTTT,CASRYQGGEAFF
NA,TRBV2,10,NA,TRBJ2-1,TGTGCCAGCAGTGAGACAGAGCAGTTCTTC,CASSETEQFF
NA,TRBV18,13,NA,TRBJ1-2,TGTGCCAGCTCACCTACGGGAGGGGGTGGCTACACCTTC,CASSPTGGGGYTF
NA,TRBV4-1,17,NA,TRBJ1-2,TGCGCCAGCAGCCCGGTAGGGAGCCCAATTCTCAACTATGGCTACACCTTC,CASSPVGSPILNYGYTF
NA,TRBV24-1,13,NA,TRBJ1-1,TGTGCCACCAGGTACAGGGAGAACACTGAAGCTTTCTTT,CATRYRENTEAFF
NA,TRBV30,17,TRBD1,TRBJ2-3,TGTGCCTGGAGTCCCCGCCCGACAGGGGGCAATACAGATACGCAGTATTTT,CAWSPRPTGGNTDTQYF
NA,TRBV7-9,15,NA,TRBJ2-7,TGTGCCAGCAGCTCGTCTCCGGGAGAATGGGGGGAGCAGTACTTC,CASSSSPGEWGEQYF
NA,TRBV20-1,12,NA,TRBJ2-5,TGCAGTGCTAGTCCAACAGGGGAGACCCAGTACTTC,CSASPTGETQYF
few,TRBV12-3/TRBV12-4,13,NA,TRBJ1-1,TGTGCCAGCAGTTTTTTTCAAGGAGAACCGGCTTTCTTT,CASSFFQGEPAFF
NA,TRBV18,15,TRBD1,TRBJ1-1,TGTGCCAGCTCAAGACCGGGACAGGGGGCGATTGAAGCTTTCTTT,CASSRPGQGAIEAFF
NA,TRBV9,16,TRBD2,TRBJ2-1,TGTGCCAGCAGCCCCTTGAGTAGCGGGGATTACAATGAGCAGTTCTTC,CASSPLSSGDYNEQFF
once,TRBV5-1,15,NA,TRBJ1-1,TGCGCCAGCAGCTTGGAAACGGGGGGAAGCACTGAAGCTTTCTTT,CASSLETGGSTEAFF
NA,TRBV7-2,14,NA,TRBJ2-2,TGTGCCAGCAGCTTATGGACAGAGGGTCGGGAGCTGTTTTTT,CASSLWTEGRELFF
NA,TRBV6-5,16,TRBD1,TRBJ1-2,TGTGCCAGCAGTTACGCCACCCTGGGGACAGCCTATGGCTACACCTTC,CASSYATLGTAYGYTF
NA,TRBV6-1,17,NA,TRBJ2-7,TGTGCCAGCAGTGAATTCTTAGGACGGGGGACCCCCTACGAGCAGTACTTC,CASSEFLGRGTPYEQYF
NA,TRBV7-9,15,NA,TRBJ1-6,TGTGCCAGCAGCTCCTCCTACTCCTATAATTCACCCCTCCACTTT,CASSSSYSYNSPLHF
once,TRBV5-1,15,NA,TRBJ2-3,TGCGCCAGCAGCCCGGACGGGAGAGGCATAGATACGCAGTATTTT,CASSPDGRGIDTQYF
many,TRBV5-6,18,TRBD2,TRBJ2-1,TGTGCCAGCAGCTGGACTAGCGGGGGGGATTCCTCCTACAATGAGCAGTTCTTC,CASSWTSGGDSSYNEQFF
NA,TRBV4-3,15,NA,TRBJ2-7,TGCGCCAGCAGCCAGGTCAGGGGTACGTCCTACGAGCAGTACTTC,CASSQVRGTSYEQYF
NA,TRBV25-1,15,TRBD1,TRBJ1-4,TGTGCCAGCAGTGCGCCGGGACAGATTAATGAAAAACTGTTTTTT,CASSAPGQINEKLFF
once,TRBV9,17,NA,TRBJ2-2,TGTGCCAGCAGCGTAGCTCGGGGTCCCGAGAGAGCCGGGGAGCTGTTTTTT,CASSVARGPERAGELFF
NA,TRBV19,18,TRBD2,TRBJ2-1,TGTGCCAGTAGTATAGGGCTTAGCGGGGGCGAACCATACAATGAGCAGTTCTTC,CASSIGLSGGEPYNEQFF
NA,TRBV6-4,17,NA,TRBJ2-2,TGTGCCAGCAGTGACTCGTACCGAGGTCTGAATTCCGGGGAGCTGTTTTTT,CASSDSYRGLNSGELFF
NA,TRBV9,17,NA,TRBJ1-3,TGTGCCAGCAGCCCTCTCGGCGGAGGACAGCCTGGAAACACCATATATTTT,CASSPLGGGQPGNTIYF
few,TRBV5-1,14,TRBD1,TRBJ1-2,TGCGCCAGCAGCCACACAGGGGACCAATATGGCTACACCTTC,CASSHTGDQYGYTF
NA,TRBV19,13,NA,TRBJ1-3,TGTGCCAGTAGGCAGATGACTGGAAACACCATATATTTT,CASRQMTGNTIYF
NA,TRBV9,15,TRBD1,TRBJ2-7,TGTGCCAGCAGCGGGACAGGCGAGAGCTCCTACGAGCAGTACTTC,CASSGTGESSYEQYF
NA,TRBV18,15,NA,TRBJ2-6,TGTGCCAGCTCACTACGGGTGTCTGGGGCCAACGTCCTGACTTTC,CASSLRVSGANVLTF
few,TRBV5-5,15,NA,TRBJ1-2,TGTGCCAGCAGCATTGGGCCACAGGGAGCGGATGGCTACACCTTC,CASSIGPQGADGYTF
NA,TRBV27,17,TRBD2,TRBJ2-3,TGTGCCAGCAGTCCTAGCGGGGGGGCCTCCGGCACAGATACGCAGTATTTT,CASSPSGGASGTDTQYF
NA,TRBV27,18,TRBD1,TRBJ1-2,TGTGCCAGCAGTAAGCCCGGGACAGGGGCTCTCGGGGGGAATGGCTACACCTTC,CASSKPGTGALGGNGYTF
NA,TRBV4-2,15,TRBD1,TRBJ1-6,TGTGCCAGCAGCCAAGATGGACAGGCTTATTCACCCCTCCACTTT,CASSQDGQAYSPLHF
NA,TRBV7-9,15,NA,TRBJ2-3,TGTGCCAGCAGCTTAGCGAGTGGTGAGACAGATACGCAGTATTTT,CASSLASGETDTQYF
NA,TRBV12-3/TRBV12-4,12,NA,TRBJ1-1,TGTGCCAGCAGCTCGGGGGTCACTGAAGCTTTCTTT,CASSSGVTEAFF
NA,TRBV13,14,NA,TRBJ2-3,TGTGCCAGCAGCCCCCGGTCTAGTGGAGGTACGCAGTATTTT,CASSPRSSGGTQYF
NA,TRBV10-2,14,TRBD1,TRBJ2-1,TGCGCCAGCACCACAGGGGGGAATTACAATGAGCAGTTCTTC,CASTTGGNYNEQFF
NA,TRBV6-6,15,TRBD1,TRBJ2-7,TGTGCCAGCAGCCGTAAGGGGACAGTGGACTACGAGCAGTACTTC,CASSRKGTVDYEQYF
few,TRBV6-5,14,TRBD1,TRBJ1-2,TGTGCCAGCGCGGAAGGACAGGGGAACTATGGCTACACCTTC,CASAEGQGNYGYTF
NA,TRBV2,15,TRBD1,TRBJ2-7,TGTGCCAGCAGTGAGGGGGTAGGGGGCCTCTACGAGCAGTACTTC,CASSEGVGGLYEQYF
NA,TRBV19,17,NA,TRBJ2-2,TGTGCCAGTAGTATAGATGCGGCATTCGCGAACACCGGGGAGCTGTTTTTT,CASSIDAAFANTGELFF